This paragraph covers one T cell receptor (beta chain) sequence. The CDR3 is 13 residues long. The germline CDR1 and CDR2 sequences are GTSNPN and SVGIG (reference sequence). The junction had 4 bases not matched to a gene; V was cut back by 5 bases and J by 1 base. The sample belongs to a study of T cell responses to AZD1222 COVID-19 vaccine. Analyses pooled second doses at about 4 or about 12 weeks. TCRdb's copy holds only in-frame clones and misses some; the assay was immunoSEQ multiplex PCR. This sample carries approximately 170,000 clones, under 95% of them seen once, and the ten largest clones take around 1%.

The sample here was peripheral blood, taken 28 days after the second AZD1222 dose. The chain has TRBV30 and TRBJ1-1; 7 positions match TRBD1. The receptor was derived from an adult who received the AZD1222 COVID-19 vaccine. The CDR3 protein is CAWGGTENTEAFF. The CDR3 DNA reads TGTGCCTGGGGGGGGACAGAGAACACTGAAGCTTTCTTT.